This record looks at one TCR beta chain sequence and its context. This specimen comes from a study of blood T cell repertoires in COVID-19. Per the original methods: Cell counts per sample came from amplifying reference gene primers. Generated by immunoSEQ multiplex PCR, the TCRdb table keeps only in-frame clones and is missing some. The DNA was the basis for D and trimming; V, J and clone size are from that table. The sample lists 150,000 to 200,000 clones; around 81% were seen once. J gave up 2 bases and V 5 bases, and 4 bases lay outside the gene matches. Germline assignment: CDR1 SEHNR and CDR2 FQNEAQ (reference sequence). The CDR3 contains 16 residues.

The chain uses TRBV7-9 and TRBJ1-3, with 12 bases aligning to TRBD1. This sequence originates from a human donor with acute or convalescent COVID-19. The donor label of this sample is uncertain. Sequences were obtained from peripheral blood. The CDR3 spells CASSRDRGLAGNTIYF. DNA of the CDR3: TGTGCCAGCAGCCGGGACAGGGGGCTAGCTGGAAACACCATATATTTT.